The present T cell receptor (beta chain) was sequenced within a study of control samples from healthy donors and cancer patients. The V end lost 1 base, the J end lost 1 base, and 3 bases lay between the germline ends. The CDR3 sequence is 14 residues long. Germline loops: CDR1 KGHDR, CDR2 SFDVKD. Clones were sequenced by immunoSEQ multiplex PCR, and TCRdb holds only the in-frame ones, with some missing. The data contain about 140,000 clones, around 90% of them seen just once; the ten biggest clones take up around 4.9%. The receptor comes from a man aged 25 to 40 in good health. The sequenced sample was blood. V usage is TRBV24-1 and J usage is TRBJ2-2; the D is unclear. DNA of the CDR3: TGTGCCACCAGTGATTTTGAGAACACCGGGGAGCTGTTTTTT. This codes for CATSDFENTGELFF.